This T cell receptor (beta chain) was recorded in a study of blood T cell repertoires in COVID-19. Data came from immunoSEQ multiplex PCR; TCRdb stores just in-frame clones and leaves some out. Counted here are roughly 220,000 clones, approximately 86% occurring once; the ten biggest clones make up roughly 14%. Germline lookup yields CDR1 SNHLY and CDR2 FYNNEI. Trimming took 3 bases from V and 2 from J; bases not matched to a gene: 5. CDR3 size: 15 residues. Residents of 24 US areas, aged about 18 to 89 years, made up the participants. Assignment of participants to cohorts was predicated upon participant-reported clinical history.

This TCR was recovered from a woman in her forties or fifties with acute COVID-19. The chain uses TRBV2 and TRBJ2-7; 9 bases are shared with TRBD2. The sequenced sample was PBMCs or T cells enriched from blood (not recorded which). CDR3 bases: TGTGCCAGCAGTGATGTGGCTAGCGGGACCTACGAGCAGTACTTC. Translated, it gives CASSDVASGTYEQYF.